The 23 T cell receptor beta chains below were found in one sample sequenced in a study of PD-1 blockade in classical Hodgkin lymphoma. Time point defined: cycle 4 day 1 (C4D1), after more than five weeks of nivolumab. Each and every patient relapsed after autologous stem cell transplantation, and patients got differing brentuximab vedotin exposure. The data were produced by immunoSEQ multiplex PCR, yet TCRdb's version contains in-frame clones alone and is incomplete. This repertoire shows 85,000 to 90,000 clones, 90% found once; its top ten account for approximately 2.9%. The sample here was peripheral blood mononuclear cells (PBMCs), taken before the fourth cycle of nivolumab. The receptor source for this set is a human donor with classical Hodgkin lymphoma.

V and J are TRBV28 and TRBJ2-5; unclear D gene. With 6 bases removed from V and 5 bases from J, the gap between germline ends came to 13 bases. Germline V gene sequence: CDR1 MDHEN, CDR2 SYDVKM. The CDR3 sequence is 13 residues long. CDR3 nucleotides: TGTGCCAGCAGACTGACCGGTTTGGAGACCCAGTACTTC. This codes for CASRLTGLETQYF.

This clone came up a few times. CDR3 bases: TGTGCCAGTACCCCGGGGGGGTTCGGGACCCAGTACTTC. Protein sequence: CASTPGGFGTQYF. The chain joins TRBV19 to TRBJ2-5, with 8 bases identical to TRBD2. The CDR3 contains 13 residues. Germline V gives CDR1 LNHDA, CDR2 SQIVND (reference sequence). The junction had 8 bases not matched to a gene; V was cut back by 7 bases and J by 7 bases.

The rearrangement links TRBV19 to TRBJ2-7; TRBD2 is a possible D gene (6 bases). The V end lost 3 bases, the J end lost 2 bases, and 8 bases lay between the germline ends. The CDR3 consists of 13 residues. Looked up from germline, CDR1 is LNHDA and CDR2 is SQIVND (reference sequence). CDR3 DNA sequence: TGTGCCAGTAGTATCTCGGGGGCCTACGAGCAGTACTTC. Amino acids: CASSISGAYEQYF.

The gene calls are TRBV9 and TRBJ2-7; 8 bases are a match to TRBD2. The J segment lost 0 bases and the V segment lost 0 bases, leaving 5 bases of the junction unmatched. CDR1 is SGDLS and CDR2 is YYNGEE in the germline V gene. The CDR3 has 16 amino acids. The CDR3 is CASSVASGGNSYEQYF. The CDR3 nucleotides read TGTGCCAGCAGCGTAGCGAGCGGGGGAAACTCCTACGAGCAGTACTTC.

This clone was recorded once. The chain links TRBV2 to TRBJ2-7; TRBD1 agrees at 7 bases. CDR3 length: 13 amino acids. With V trimmed by 7 bases and J by 9 bases, 12 bases remained unmatched. Germline CDR1 SNHLY, CDR2 FYNNEI. Here the CDR3 reads CASKTGTENGQYF. DNA of the CDR3: TGTGCCAGCAAAACCGGGACAGAGAATGGGCAGTACTTC.

The rearrangement joins TRBV18 to TRBJ1-6; D gene ambiguous. Germline values: CDR1 KGHSH, CDR2 LQKENI. This CDR3 has 13 amino acids. Trimming left V 6 bases short and J 13 bases short, with 16 bases between. The CDR3 sequence: CASSNTDDIPLHF. The CDR3 DNA reads TGTGCCAGCTCGAATACGGACGATATCCCCCTCCACTTT.

Worth noting for this clone: A read error may account for a junction end that differs from germline. V gene TRBV7-8 combines with J gene TRBJ2-7; the D gene is possibly TRBD2 (6 bases). This CDR3 is 13 amino acids long. Germline assignment: CDR1 SGHVS and CDR2 FQNEAQ. The CDR3 DNA is TGTGCCAGCAGCCTAGCGAATGGTTACGAGCAGTACTTC. It translates to CASSLANGYEQYF. The full variable domain, in which reference TRBV7-8 and TRBJ2-7 provide the parts outside the CDR3, is GAGVSQSPRYKVAKRGQDVALRCDPISGHVSLFWYQQALGQGPEFLTYFQNEAQLDKSGLPSDRFFAERPEGSVSTLKIQRTQQEDSAVYLCASSLANGYEQYFGPGTRLTVT.

V and J are TRBV29-1 and TRBJ1-2, with TRBD1 identical over 9 bases. The CDR3 is 14 amino acids. Germline-derived CDR1 and CDR2 are SQVTM and ANQGSEA. Germline trimming cut 4 bases from V and 1 base from J; bases unmatched to any gene: 4. The CDR3 nucleotides are TGCAGCGTTGCCGGGACAGGGCTTAACTATGGCTACACCTTC. Translation gives CSVAGTGLNYGYTF.

This clone was detected only once. The chain combines TRBV4-1 with TRBJ2-7; D is unclear. Looked up from germline, CDR1 is MGHRA and CDR2 is YSYEKL. The CDR3 consists of 13 residues. Trimming pared 0 bases from V and 2 bases from J, leaving 5 bases between. The CDR3 DNA is TGCGCCAGCAGCCAAGACGGTGCCTACGAGCAGTACTTC. This encodes CASSQDGAYEQYF.

V and J are TRBV28 and TRBJ1-2; unclear D gene. The CDR3 covers 15 residues. Germline CDR1 and CDR2: MDHEN and SYDVKM. Between the trimmed V and J ends, which lost 6 bases and 4 bases, there was a span of 18 bases. In DNA, the CDR3 is TGTGCCAGCAGGCCCCGGTTGAAGCAATCCTATGGCTACACCTTC. Its protein product is CASRPRLKQSYGYTF.

The rearrangement links TRBV30 to TRBJ1-6; TRBD1 might be the D (6 bases). This CDR3 contains 13 residues. Trimming took 0 bases from V and 9 from J, leaving 9 bases between them. Germline V lookup: CDR1 GTSNPN, CDR2 SVGIG (reference sequence). CDR3 sequence: CAWSVQGISPLHF. For the CDR3, the DNA is TGTGCCTGGAGTGTACAGGGAATTTCACCCCTCCACTTT.

The V call is TRBV19, the J call TRBJ1-4, with D perhaps matching TRBD1 (5 bases). The germline V and J ends were trimmed by 5 bases and 2 bases, with 9 bases remaining between them. Germline CDR1 and CDR2: LNHDA and SQIVND (reference sequence). This CDR3 is 14 amino acids long. The CDR3 coding sequence is TGTGCCAGTAGTCTCGGGGCCACTAATGAAAAACTGTTTTTT. This translates into CASSLGATNEKLFF.

The chain combines TRBV28 with TRBJ2-7; TRBD1 is a possible D gene (6 bases). From germline, CDR1 is MDHEN and CDR2 SYDVKM. Trimming pared 4 bases from V and 3 bases from J, leaving 10 bases between. The CDR3 extends over 13 amino acids. CDR3 amino acids: CASSYNRDYEQYF. DNA for the CDR3: TGTGCCAGCAGTTACAACAGGGACTACGAGCAGTACTTC.

This chain uses TRBV28 with TRBJ2-1; 11 nucleotides align to TRBD2. In germline, CDR1 is MDHEN, CDR2 SYDVKM. V shed 2 bases and J 4 bases; nucleotides not matched to a gene: 1. The CDR3 sequence is 15 residues long. The CDR3 bases are TGTGCCAGCAGTTTACGACTAGCGGGGTACAATGAGCAGTTCTTC. Encoded protein: CASSLRLAGYNEQFF.

The rearrangement links TRBV4-2 to TRBJ2-3; D possibly matches TRBD1 or TRBD2 (7 bases each). The CDR3 contains 17 residues. V was trimmed by 0 bases and J by 5 bases, leaving 18 bases between them. The germline gives CDR1 LGHNA, CDR2 YNFKEQ. The CDR3 sequence: CASSQERGGAGGDTQYF. The CDR3 coding sequence is TGTGCCAGCAGCCAAGAAAGAGGGGGGGCAGGGGGAGATACGCAGTATTTT.

The chain links TRBV7-8 to TRBJ1-3, with a tentative D call TRBD1 (5 bases). Germline V lookup: CDR1 SGHVS, CDR2 FQNEAQ. The CDR3 is 16 residues long. Trimming removed 5 bases from V and 2 bases from J, with 16 bases in between. DNA of the CDR3: TGTGCCAGCAGCCCGCTCTCGGGGGGAACTGGAAACACCATATATTTT. This sequence encodes CASSPLSGGTGNTIYF.

This chain joins TRBV4-2 and TRBJ1-4; a weak D match, TRBD1 (5 bases). V was trimmed by 3 bases and J by 6 bases, leaving 17 bases between them. The length of the CDR3 is 16 residues. CDR1 and CDR2 (germline): LGHNA, YNFKEQ. The CDR3 bases are TGTGCCAGCAGCCAGCAGCCGAATGGGGCGGATGAAAAACTGTTTTTT. It specifies CASSQQPNGADEKLFF.

The CDR3 spells CASSPQTDTQYF. The CDR3 DNA sequence: TGTGCCAGCAGCCCACAGACAGATACGCAGTATTTT. The chain carries TRBV16 and TRBJ2-3; no reliable D call. V was shortened by 4 bases and J by 3 bases, with 5 bases between the two germline ends. The CDR3 covers 12 residues. Germline V gene data show CDR1 as KGHSY and CDR2 as FQNENV.

The rearrangement links TRBV6-4 to TRBJ2-1; 8 bases fit TRBD2. V gave up 4 bases and J gave up 6 bases; unmatched junction bases: 8. The germline CDR1 and CDR2 sequences are MRHNA and SNTAGT. The CDR3 sequence is 15 residues long. CDR3 bases: TGTGCCAGCAGTGTGAGGGGCGGGGGGCCCAATGAGCAGTTCTTC. It yields the protein CASSVRGGGPNEQFF.

The chain uses TRBV7-3 and TRBJ2-1; TRBD1 might be the D (6 bases). The CDR3 contains 13 residues. The V end was cut by 2 bases, the J end by 8 bases, with 10 bases between. Per the germline V gene, CDR1 is SGHTA and CDR2 is FQGTGA. This chain's CDR3 is CASSLPKGDEQFF. DNA for the CDR3: TGTGCCAGCAGCTTACCTAAGGGGGATGAGCAGTTCTTC.

The chain joins TRBV4-3 to TRBJ2-1; 8 nucleotides match TRBD2. CDR1 and CDR2 (germline): LGHNA, YSLEER. The junction had 4 bases not matched to a gene; V was cut back by 4 bases and J by 8 bases. There are 13 residues in the CDR3. In nucleotides, the CDR3 is TGCGCCAGCAGCCGTACGGGGGGGGATGAGCAGTTCTTC. This translates into CASSRTGGDEQFF.

This rearrangement joins TRBV19 to TRBJ1-1; possible D gene TRBD1, 5 bases. With 1 base removed from V and 2 bases from J, the gap between germline ends came to 8 bases. CDR1 and CDR2 from the germline V gene are LNHDA and SQIVND (reference sequence). The CDR3 runs to 14 residues. CDR3 sequence reads: CASSIGGSNTEAFF. The CDR3 nucleotides read TGTGCCAGTAGTATAGGGGGGTCCAACACTGAAGCTTTCTTT.

This chain joins TRBV27 and TRBJ2-5; D perhaps matches TRBD2 (6 bases). The end of the DNA is better explained by TRBJ2-7, so the J call may be wrong. This CDR3 contains 12 residues. CDR1 and CDR2 (germline): MNHEY, SMNVEV (reference sequence). The CDR3 sequence: CASSYGGYEQYF. As DNA, the CDR3 is TGTGCCAGCAGTTACGGGGGCTACGAGCAGTACTTC.